The rows below give T cell receptor beta chains drawn from one sample of a study of cytotoxic CD8 clonotypes in ibrutinib-treated CLL. Assay used: immunoSEQ multiplex PCR; TCRdb lists only in-frame clones, some missing. Of around 140,000 clones detected, about 84% appear once; the ten largest clones hold 6.5% to 8%. The specimen comprised PBMCs, sampled after 36 months of ibrutinib treatment. The receptors derive from a human donor with chronic lymphocytic leukemia. Each CDR3 is given with its conserved first and last residue.

>TRBV5-1
CASSLDYVGRSGNTIYF
>TRBV29-1
CSVEKGSYEQYF
>TRBV9
CASSTRGTASYEQYF
>TRBV7-9
CASSSRPPASNEQYF
>TRBV20-1
CSFRHGNIQYF
>TRBV6-1
CASSERTGFSYEQYF
>TRBV6-5
CASKSTGGANSPLHF
>TRBV13
CASSLRYSGNTIYF
>TRBV7-2
CASSLVATGGEPQHF
>TRBV4-2
CASSGVHGTNNYGYTF
>TRBV11-2
CASSGGLAVYQETQYF
>TRBV6-1
CASSETGSTDTQYF
>TRBV19
CASSIDLEGARRNTGELFF
>TRBV5-6
CASTKRGLHVLNYGYTF
>TRBV4-2
CASSQGGQGDIQYF
>TRBV7-7
CASSLNRVAEAFF
>TRBV6-5
CASSYSLGPNTGELFF
>TRBV28
CASSSLPTAGYTF
>TRBV21-1
CASSKGDGFPGQDTEAFF
>TRBV5-1
CASSLVGETGLNTEAFF
>TRBV9
CASSVDIGIRQGQNSPLHF
>TRBV19
CASSPWTALSNQPQHF
>TRBV29-1
CSVDRAGVRETQYF
>TRBV27
CASSLMGQANSPLHF
>TRBV6-1
CASSDRTGLMYEQYF
>TRBV6-6
CASNPSRGRYAEAFF
>TRBV6-5
CASSYSGGTGELFF
>TRBV5-1
CASRLTGGNTDTQYF
>TRBV2
CASNPGQGVYGYTF
>TRBV19
CASSHRGSSQDGYTF
>TRBV6-6
CASSYSSPGTSYEQFF
>TRBV29-1
CSGAGTSGETQYF
>TRBV18
CASSPTPGANVLTF